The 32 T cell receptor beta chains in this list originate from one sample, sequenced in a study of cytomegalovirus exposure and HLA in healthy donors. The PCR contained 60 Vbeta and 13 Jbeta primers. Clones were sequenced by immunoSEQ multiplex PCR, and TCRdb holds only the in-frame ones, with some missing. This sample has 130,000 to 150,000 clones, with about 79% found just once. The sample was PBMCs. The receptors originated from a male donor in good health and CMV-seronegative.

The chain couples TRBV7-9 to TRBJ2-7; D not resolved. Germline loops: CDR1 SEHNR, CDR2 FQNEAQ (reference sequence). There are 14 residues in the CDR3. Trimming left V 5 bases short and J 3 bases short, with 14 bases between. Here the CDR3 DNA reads TGTGCCAGCAGCCCCGTAGCACTGGGCTACGAGCAGTACTTC. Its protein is CASSPVALGYEQYF.

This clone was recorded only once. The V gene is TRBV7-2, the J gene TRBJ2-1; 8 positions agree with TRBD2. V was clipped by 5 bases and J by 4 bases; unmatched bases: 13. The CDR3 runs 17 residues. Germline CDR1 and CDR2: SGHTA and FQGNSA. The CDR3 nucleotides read TGTGCCAGCAGCGGACGGGGCGGGGGGATGGGGTACAATGAGCAGTTCTTC. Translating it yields CASSGRGGGMGYNEQFF. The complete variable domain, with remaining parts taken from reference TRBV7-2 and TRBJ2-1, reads GAGVSQSPSNKVTEKGKDVELRCDPISGHTALYWYRQSLGQGLEFLIYFQGNSAPDKSGLPSDRFSAERTGGSVSTLTIQRTQQEDSAVYLCASSGRGGGMGYNEQFFGPGTRLTVL.

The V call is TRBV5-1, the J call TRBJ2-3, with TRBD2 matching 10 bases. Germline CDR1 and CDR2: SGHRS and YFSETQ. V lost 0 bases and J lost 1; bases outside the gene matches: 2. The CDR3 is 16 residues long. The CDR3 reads CASSLELAGGTDTQYF. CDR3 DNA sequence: TGCGCCAGCAGCTTGGAGCTAGCGGGGGGCACAGATACGCAGTATTTT.

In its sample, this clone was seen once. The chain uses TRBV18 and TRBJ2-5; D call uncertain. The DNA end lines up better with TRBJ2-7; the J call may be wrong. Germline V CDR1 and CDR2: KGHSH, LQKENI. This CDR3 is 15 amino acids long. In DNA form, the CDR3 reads TGTGCCAGCTCACCTGTCAGAGGAACCTCTAACGAGCAGTACTTC. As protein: CASSPVRGTSNEQYF.

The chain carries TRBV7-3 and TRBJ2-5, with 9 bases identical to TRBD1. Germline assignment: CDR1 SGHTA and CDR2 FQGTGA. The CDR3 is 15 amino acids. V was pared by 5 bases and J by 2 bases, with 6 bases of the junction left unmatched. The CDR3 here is CASSLQGTGQETQYF. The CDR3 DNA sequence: TGTGCCAGCAGCCTCCAAGGGACAGGGCAAGAGACCCAGTACTTC.

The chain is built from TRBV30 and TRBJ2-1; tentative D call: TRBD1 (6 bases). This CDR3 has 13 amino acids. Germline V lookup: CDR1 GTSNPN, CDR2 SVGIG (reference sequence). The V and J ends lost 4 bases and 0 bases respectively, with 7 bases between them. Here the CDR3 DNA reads TGTGCCTGGAAACAGGGCTCCTACAATGAGCAGTTCTTC. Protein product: CAWKQGSYNEQFF.

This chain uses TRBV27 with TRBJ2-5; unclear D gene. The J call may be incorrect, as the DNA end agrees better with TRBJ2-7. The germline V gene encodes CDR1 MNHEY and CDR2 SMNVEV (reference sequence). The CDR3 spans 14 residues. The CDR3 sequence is CASSWAASSYEQYF. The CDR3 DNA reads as TGTGCCAGCAGTTGGGCAGCAAGCTCCTACGAGCAGTACTTC.

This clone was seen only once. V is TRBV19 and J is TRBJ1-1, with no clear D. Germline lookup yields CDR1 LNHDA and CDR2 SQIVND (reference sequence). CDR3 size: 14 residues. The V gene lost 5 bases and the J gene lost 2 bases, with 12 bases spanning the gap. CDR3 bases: TGTGCCAGTAGTCTGAGGCGAGGTAACACTGAAGCTTTCTTT. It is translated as CASSLRRGNTEAFF. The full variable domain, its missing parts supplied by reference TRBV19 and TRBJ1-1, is DGGITQSPKYLFRKEGQNVTLSCEQNLNHDAMYWYRQDPGQGLRLIYYSQIVNDFQKGDIAEGYSVSREKKESFPLTVTSAQKNPTAFYLCASSLRRGNTEAFFGQGTRLTVV.

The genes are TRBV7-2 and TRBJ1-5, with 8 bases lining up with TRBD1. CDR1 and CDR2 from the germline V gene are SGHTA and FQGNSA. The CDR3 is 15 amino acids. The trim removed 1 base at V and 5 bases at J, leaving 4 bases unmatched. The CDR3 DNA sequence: TGTGCCAGCAGCTTAGTCGCAGGGGGCGATCAGCCCCAGCATTTT. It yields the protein CASSLVAGGDQPQHF.

DNA of the CDR3: TGCGCCAGCAGCTTGGGACAGCCTGGTGAGCAGTTCTTC. This sequence encodes CASSLGQPGEQFF. The V and J genes are TRBV5-1 and TRBJ2-1, with a weak D call TRBD1 (5 bases). Trimming cost V 0 bases and J 9 bases, with 10 bases left between them. The germline V gene has CDR1 SGHRS and CDR2 YFSETQ. The CDR3 sequence is 13 residues long.

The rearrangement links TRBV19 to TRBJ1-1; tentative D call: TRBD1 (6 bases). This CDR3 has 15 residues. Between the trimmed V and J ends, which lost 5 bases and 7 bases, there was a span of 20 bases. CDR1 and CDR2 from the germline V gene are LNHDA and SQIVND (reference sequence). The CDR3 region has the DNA TGTGCCAGTAGTTCGCTAAAGTGGGGGCTCGATGAAGCTTTCTTT. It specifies CASSSLKWGLDEAFF.

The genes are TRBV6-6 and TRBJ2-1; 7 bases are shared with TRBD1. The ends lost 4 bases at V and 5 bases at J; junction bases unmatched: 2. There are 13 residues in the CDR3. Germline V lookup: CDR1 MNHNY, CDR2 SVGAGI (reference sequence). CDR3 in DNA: TGTGCCAGCAGTTGGGACAGAGACAATGAGCAGTTCTTC. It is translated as CASSWDRDNEQFF.

The CDR3 sequence is CSVFRGQGTEAFF. The CDR3 region has the DNA TGCAGCGTTTTTAGGGGACAGGGCACTGAAGCTTTCTTT. The V and J genes are TRBV29-1 and TRBJ1-1, with 9 nucleotides matching TRBD1. V dropped 5 bases and J dropped 4; count of bases not matched to a gene: 5. This CDR3 has 13 residues. The germline V gene has CDR1 SQVTM and CDR2 ANQGSEA.

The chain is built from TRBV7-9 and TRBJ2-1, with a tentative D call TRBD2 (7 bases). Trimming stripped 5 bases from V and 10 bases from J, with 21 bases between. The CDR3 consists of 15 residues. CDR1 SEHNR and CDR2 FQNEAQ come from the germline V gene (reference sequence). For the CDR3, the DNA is TGTGCCAGCAGCCACATTGTCGGGGGGCAGAGGGAGCAGTTCTTC. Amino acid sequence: CASSHIVGGQREQFF.

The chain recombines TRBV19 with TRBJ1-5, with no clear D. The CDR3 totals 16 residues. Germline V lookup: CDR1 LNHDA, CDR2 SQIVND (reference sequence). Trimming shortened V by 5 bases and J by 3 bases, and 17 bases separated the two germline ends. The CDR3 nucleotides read TGTGCCAGTAGTCCTACAGATATGGTATCCAATCAGCCCCAGCATTTT. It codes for CASSPTDMVSNQPQHF.

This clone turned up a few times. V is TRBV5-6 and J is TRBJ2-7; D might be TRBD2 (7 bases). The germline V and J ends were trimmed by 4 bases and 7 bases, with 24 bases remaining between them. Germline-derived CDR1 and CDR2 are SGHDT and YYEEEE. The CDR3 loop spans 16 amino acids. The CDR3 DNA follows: TGTGCCAGCAGCCGCCGAGGGGGAGGGAGACTGGGGGAGCAGTACTTC. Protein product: CASSRRGGGRLGEQYF.

The CDR3, as DNA: TGCAGCGTTGACTACGGGGGGACTGAAGCTTTCTTT. This codes for CSVDYGGTEAFF. The chain is built from TRBV29-1 and TRBJ1-1, with D maybe TRBD1 (5 bases). Germline assignment: CDR1 SQVTM and CDR2 ANQGSEA. The V end was cut by 3 bases, the J end by 5 bases, with 10 bases between. The CDR3 spans 12 residues.

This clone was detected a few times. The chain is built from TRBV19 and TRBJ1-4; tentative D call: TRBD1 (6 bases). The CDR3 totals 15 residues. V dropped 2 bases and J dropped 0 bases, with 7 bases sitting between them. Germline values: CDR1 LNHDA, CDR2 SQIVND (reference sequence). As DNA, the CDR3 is TGTGCCAGTAGTATACGACAGGCAACTAATGAAAAACTGTTTTTT. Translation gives CASSIRQATNEKLFF.

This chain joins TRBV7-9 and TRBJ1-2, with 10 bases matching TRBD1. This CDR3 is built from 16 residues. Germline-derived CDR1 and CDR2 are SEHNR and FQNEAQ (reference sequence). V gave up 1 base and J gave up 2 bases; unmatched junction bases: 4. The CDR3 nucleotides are TGTGCCAGCAGCTTAGTCGGACAGGGGGGGAACTATGGCTACACCTTC. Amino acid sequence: CASSLVGQGGNYGYTF.

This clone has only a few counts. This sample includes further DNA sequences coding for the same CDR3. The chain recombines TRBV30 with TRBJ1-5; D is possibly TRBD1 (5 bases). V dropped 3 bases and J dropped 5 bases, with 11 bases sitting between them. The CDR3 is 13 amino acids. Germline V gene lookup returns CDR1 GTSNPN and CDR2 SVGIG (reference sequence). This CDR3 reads CAWSGQGDQPQHF. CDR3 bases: TGTGCCTGGAGCGGACAAGGAGATCAGCCCCAGCATTTT.

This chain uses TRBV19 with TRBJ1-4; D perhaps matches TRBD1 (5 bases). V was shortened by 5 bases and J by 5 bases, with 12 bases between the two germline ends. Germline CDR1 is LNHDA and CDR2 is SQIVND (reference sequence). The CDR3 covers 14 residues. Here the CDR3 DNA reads TGTGCCAGTAGTTGGGGGGGGTCGAATGAAAAACTGTTTTTT. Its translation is CASSWGGSNEKLFF.

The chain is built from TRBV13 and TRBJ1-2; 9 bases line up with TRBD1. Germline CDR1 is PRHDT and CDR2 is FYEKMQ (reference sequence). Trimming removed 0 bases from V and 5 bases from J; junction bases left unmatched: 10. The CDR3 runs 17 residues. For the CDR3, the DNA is TGTGCCAGCAGCTTAGGGGGACAGGGTCCGGCATCATATGGCTACACCTTC. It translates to CASSLGGQGPASYGYTF. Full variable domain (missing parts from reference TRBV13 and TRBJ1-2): AAGVIQSPRHLIKEKRETATLKCYPIPRHDTVYWYQQGPGQDPQFLISFYEKMQSDKGSIPDRFSAQQFSDYHSELNMSSLELGDSALYFCASSLGGQGPASYGYTFGSGTRLTVV.

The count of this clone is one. CDR3 amino acids: CASSLAQGTDGYTF. CDR3 DNA: TGCGCCAGCAGCTTGGCCCAAGGGACAGATGGCTACACCTTC. V gene TRBV5-1 combines with J gene TRBJ1-2; 7 positions agree with TRBD1. Germline V gives CDR1 SGHRS, CDR2 YFSETQ. The trim removed 0 bases at V and 6 bases at J, leaving 5 bases unmatched. This CDR3 is built from 14 residues.

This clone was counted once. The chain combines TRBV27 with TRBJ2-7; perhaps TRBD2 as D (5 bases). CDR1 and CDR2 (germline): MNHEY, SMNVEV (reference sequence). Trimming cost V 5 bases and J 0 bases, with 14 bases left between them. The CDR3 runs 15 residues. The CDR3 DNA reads TGTGCCAGCAGTACGATATTCGGGAACTCCTACGAGCAGTACTTC. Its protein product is CASSTIFGNSYEQYF.

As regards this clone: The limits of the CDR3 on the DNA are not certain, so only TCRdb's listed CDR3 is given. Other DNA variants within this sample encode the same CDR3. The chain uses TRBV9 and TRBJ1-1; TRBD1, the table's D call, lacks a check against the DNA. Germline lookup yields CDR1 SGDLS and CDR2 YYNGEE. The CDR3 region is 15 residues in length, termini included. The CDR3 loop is CASSVVAGGIGEAFF.

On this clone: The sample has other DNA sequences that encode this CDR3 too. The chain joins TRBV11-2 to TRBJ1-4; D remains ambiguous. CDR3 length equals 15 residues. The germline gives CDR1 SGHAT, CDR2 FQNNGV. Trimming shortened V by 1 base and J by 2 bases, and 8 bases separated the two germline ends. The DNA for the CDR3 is TGTGCCAGCAGCTTAGGGGCAGTTACTAATGAAAAACTGTTTTTT. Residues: CASSLGAVTNEKLFF.

CDR3 sequence: CASSPAGGSGTYEQYF. The CDR3 DNA reads TGTGCCAGCAGCCCGGCCGGTGGTAGCGGGACCTACGAGCAGTACTTC. The V call is TRBV5-8, the J call TRBJ2-7; 8 bases match TRBD2. CDR1 and CDR2 from the germline V gene are SGHTS and YDEGEE. The CDR3 has 16 residues. After removal of 4 bases from V and 2 bases from J, the junction contained 11 bases not matched to a gene. Together with reference TRBV5-8 and TRBJ2-7, the CDR3 gives the full variable domain: EAGVTQSPTHLIKTRGQQATLRCSPISGHTSVYWYQQALGLGLQFLLWYDEGEERNRGNFPPRFSGRQFPNYSSELNVNALELEDSALYLCASSPAGGSGTYEQYFGPGTRLTVT.

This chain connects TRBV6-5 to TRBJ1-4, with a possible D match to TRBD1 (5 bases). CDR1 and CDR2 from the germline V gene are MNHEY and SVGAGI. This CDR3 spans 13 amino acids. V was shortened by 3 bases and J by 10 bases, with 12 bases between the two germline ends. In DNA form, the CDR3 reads TGTGCCAGCAGTTATAGCGGGGGAGGAAAACTGTTTTTT. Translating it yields CASSYSGGGKLFF.

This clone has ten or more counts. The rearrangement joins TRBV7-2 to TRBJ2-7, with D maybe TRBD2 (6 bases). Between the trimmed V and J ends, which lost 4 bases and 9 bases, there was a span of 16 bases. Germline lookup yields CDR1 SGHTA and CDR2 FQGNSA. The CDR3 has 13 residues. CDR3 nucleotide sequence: TGTGCCAGCAGCTCGGCCCCCGAAGCGGGGCAGTACTTC. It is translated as CASSSAPEAGQYF.

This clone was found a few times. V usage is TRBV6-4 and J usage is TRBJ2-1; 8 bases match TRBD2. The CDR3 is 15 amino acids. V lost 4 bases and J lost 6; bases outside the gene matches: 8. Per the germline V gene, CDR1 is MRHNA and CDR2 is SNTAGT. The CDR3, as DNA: TGTGCCAGCAGTGTCGAAGCGGGAGTGTCCAATGAGCAGTTCTTC. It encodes CASSVEAGVSNEQFF.

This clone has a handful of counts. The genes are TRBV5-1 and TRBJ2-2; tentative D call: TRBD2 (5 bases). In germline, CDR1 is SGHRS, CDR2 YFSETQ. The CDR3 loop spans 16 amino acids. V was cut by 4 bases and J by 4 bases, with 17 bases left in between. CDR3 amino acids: CASSRDGVLPTGELFF. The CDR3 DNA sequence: TGCGCCAGCAGCCGTGACGGGGTCTTACCCACCGGGGAGCTGTTTTTT.

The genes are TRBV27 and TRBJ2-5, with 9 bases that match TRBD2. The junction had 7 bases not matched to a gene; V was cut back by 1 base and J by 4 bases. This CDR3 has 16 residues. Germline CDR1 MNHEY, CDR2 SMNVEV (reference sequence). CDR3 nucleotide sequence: TGTGCCAGCAGTTTATGGGCTAGCGGGAATATAGAGACCCAGTACTTC. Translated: CASSLWASGNIETQYF.